This entry lists 2 T cell receptor beta chains sequenced from one sample in a study of blood T cell repertoires in COVID-19. Repertoires were generated with immunoSEQ multiplex PCR, while TCRdb's copy carries only in-frame clones and drops some. The table has roughly 14,000 clones, 73% seen once. The specimen was peripheral blood. These receptors all come from a man aged 65-85 years with acute or convalescent COVID-19.

The chain uses TRBV29-1 and TRBJ2-7; 7 bases are shared with TRBD1. Trimming took 5 bases from V and 2 from J; bases not matched to a gene: 6. In germline, CDR1 is SQVTM, CDR2 ANQGSEA. This CDR3 comprises 13 residues. DNA for the CDR3: TGCAGCGTTTCTAGGACAGGCGCCTACGAGCAGTACTTC. Translating gives CSVSRTGAYEQYF.

The gene calls are TRBV7-2 and TRBJ1-2, with 11 bases aligning to TRBD1. With V trimmed by 6 bases and J by 4 bases, 7 bases remained unmatched. CDR1 is SGHTA and CDR2 is FQGNSA in the germline V gene. This CDR3 region has 15 residues. For the CDR3, the DNA is TGTGCCAGCAGTTCCGGACAGGGGGCTCCCTATGGCTACACCTTC. The encoded protein is CASSSGQGAPYGYTF.